This T cell receptor beta chain is from a study of blood T cell repertoires in COVID-19. In the study overall: T cells, B-cell-depleted T cells, or PBMCs provided the cDNA or gDNA that served as material.

The V end lost 4 bases, the J end lost 4 bases, and 10 bases lay between the germline ends. The CDR3 length is 15 residues. The germline CDR1 and CDR2 sequences are KGHDR and SFDVKD. Original data processing: How many nucleated cells were present was estimated from reference gene primer amplification. Method: immunoSEQ multiplex PCR; TCRdb's copy keeps in-frame clones and lacks some. From that table come the V and J calls and clone size; the DNA was used to work out D and trimming. This sample has fewer than 300,000 clones, with about 85% found just once. This sequence was found in a human donor in a cohort sampled during active COVID-19. The chain combines TRBV24-1 with TRBJ2-6; tentatively, D is TRBD1 (5 bases). The sequencing sample was made of peripheral blood. The CDR3, as DNA: TGTGCCACCAGTGACGCCAGGGCAGGGGCCAACGTCCTGACTTTC. It translates to CATSDARAGANVLTF.